One and the same sample provided the 27 T cell receptor beta chains below, sequenced in a study of T-cell memory formation after mild COVID-19. Each CDR3 protein gets one entry after TCRdb re-called the 5' RACE reads with MiXCR. The sample shows approximately 150,000 distinct CDR3 sequences, about 6.1% of them seen only once. Sequencing used PBMCs or a T cell subset sorted from them (not recorded which). The source is an adult woman who had mild COVID-19 (a few samples of this study predate the infection). Cell type and time point are not known.

The rearrangement uses TRBV5-1 and TRBJ1-3, with a possible D match to TRBD1 (6 bases). This CDR3 is 16 amino acids long. Per the germline V gene, CDR1 is SGHRS and CDR2 is YFSETQ. Trimming stripped 0 bases from V and 0 bases from J, with 10 bases between. The CDR3 is CASSLGGQNSGNTIYF. Written as DNA, the CDR3 is TGCGCCAGCAGCTTGGGAGGACAGAACTCTGGAAACACCATATATTTT.

The chain recombines TRBV25-1 with TRBJ2-7, with TRBD2 identical over 13 bases. This CDR3 is built from 16 residues. The germline gives CDR1 MGHDK, CDR2 SYGVNS. Unmatched junction bases numbered 8, after V lost 3 bases and J lost 6 bases. The CDR3 region is CASSDPGTSGVREQYF. For the CDR3, the DNA is TGTGCCAGCAGTGACCCCGGGACTAGCGGGGTGCGCGAGCAGTACTTC.

The chain couples TRBV6-2 or TRBV6-3 to TRBJ2-1; 8 bases are a match to TRBD2. V was pared by 8 bases and J by 4 bases, with 7 bases of the junction left unmatched. CDR3 length: 14 amino acids. Germline CDR1 MNHEY, CDR2 SVGEGT. Written as DNA, the CDR3 is TGTGCCAGCGATGTCGGGGGGGCATACAATGAGCAGTTCTTC. This gives the protein CASDVGGAYNEQFF.

This clonotype was seen at least ten times. The gene calls are TRBV7-9 and TRBJ1-1, with D possibly matching TRBD1 (6 bases). The germline V gene has CDR1 SEHNR and CDR2 FQNEAQ (reference sequence). V lost 6 bases to trimming and J lost 4 bases, with 18 bases between them. The CDR3 loop spans 15 amino acids. CDR3 loop: CASSTDRRGSTEAFF. DNA of the CDR3: TGTGCCAGCAGTACTGACCGCAGGGGAAGCACTGAAGCTTTCTTT. The complete variable domain, with remaining parts taken from reference TRBV7-9 and TRBJ1-1, reads DTGVSQNPRHKITKRGQNVTFRCDPISEHNRLYWYRQTLGQGPEFLTYFQNEAQLEKSRLLSDRFSAERPKGSFSTLEIQRTEQGDSAMYLCASSTDRRGSTEAFFGQGTRLTVV.

The chain is built from TRBV19 and TRBJ1-1; D remains unclear. This CDR3 spans 13 amino acids. Trimming took off 5 bases at V and 4 bases at J, with 11 bases between the two ends. From germline, CDR1 is LNHDA and CDR2 SQIVND (reference sequence). The CDR3 here is CASSPGRSTEAFF. Written as DNA, the CDR3 is TGTGCCAGTAGTCCCGGGAGGTCCACTGAAGCTTTCTTT. Supplemented by reference TRBV19 and TRBJ1-1, the full variable domain reads DGGITQSPKYLFRKEGQNVTLSCEQNLNHDAMYWYRQDPGQGLRLIYYSQIVNDFQKGDIAEGYSVSREKKESFPLTVTSAQKNPTAFYLCASSPGRSTEAFFGQGTRLTVV.

In this sample, this clonotype turned up many times. The chain is built from TRBV25-1 and TRBJ1-4, with 7 nucleotides matching TRBD1. This CDR3 has 19 amino acids. The V segment lost 3 bases and the J segment 0 bases; nucleotides outside the gene matches: 13. From germline, CDR1 is MGHDK and CDR2 SYGVNS. In DNA form, the CDR3 reads TGTGCCAGCAGTGAGCCCTACCGGGACAGAAAAGCAACTAATGAAAAACTGTTTTTT. Its protein is CASSEPYRDRKATNEKLFF.

The chain links TRBV12-3 or TRBV12-4 to TRBJ2-7, with 12 bases identical to TRBD2. The CDR3 has 15 amino acids. The trim removed 5 bases at V and 3 bases at J, leaving 5 bases unmatched. The CDR3 loop is CASSPTSGRIYEQYF. The CDR3 DNA sequence: TGTGCCAGCAGTCCAACTAGCGGGAGGATCTACGAGCAGTACTTC.

On this clonotype: Since a much larger clone is just one base distant, this may be a read error. The chain joins TRBV7-2 to TRBJ1-1; 7 bases are a match to TRBD1. The CDR3 has 14 amino acids. Germline V gene data show CDR1 as SGHTA and CDR2 as FQGNSA. In DNA, the CDR3 is TGTGCCAGCAGCTTGGGACAGATGAACACTGAAGCTTTATTT. Protein product: CASSLGQMNTEALF.

This clonotype was seen more than once but under ten times. The chain carries TRBV7-2 and TRBJ1-1, with no clear D. The CDR3 has 12 residues. Trimming removed 5 bases from V and 7 bases from J, with 11 bases in between. Germline values: CDR1 SGHTA, CDR2 FQGNSA. The CDR3 bases are TGTGCCAGCAGCCCAAGGCGTAATGAAGCTTTCTTT. It specifies CASSPRRNEAFF.

This clonotype has a handful of counts. The chain carries TRBV3-1 and TRBJ2-3; 10 nucleotides agree with TRBD2. Unmatched junction bases numbered 10, after V lost 3 bases and J lost 7 bases. The CDR3 consists of 16 residues. Germline V lookup: CDR1 LGHDT, CDR2 YNNKEL (reference sequence). CDR3 sequence: CASSHGSGGGGNTQYF. The DNA of the CDR3 is TGTGCCAGCAGCCACGGCAGCGGGGGGGGCGGTAATACGCAGTATTTT.

This clonotype was seen at least ten times. This rearrangement joins TRBV9 to TRBJ2-3; 8 nucleotides match TRBD2. CDR3 length: 13 amino acids. Trimming took 7 bases from V and 0 from J; bases not matched to a gene: 1. Germline loops: CDR1 SGDLS, CDR2 YYNGEE. CDR3 in amino acids: CASASGSTDTQYF. In nucleotides, the CDR3 is TGTGCCAGCGCTAGCGGGAGCACAGATACGCAGTATTTT.

This clonotype was seen many times. This sequence joins TRBV3-1 and TRBJ2-1, with TRBD2 identical over 10 bases. With 1 base clipped from V and 3 bases from J, the junction kept 3 bases outside the gene matches. Germline-derived CDR1 and CDR2 are LGHDT and YNNKEL (reference sequence). This CDR3 comprises 16 residues. CDR3 residues: CASSQVSGGVYNEQFF. Here the CDR3 DNA reads TGTGCCAGCAGCCAAGTAAGCGGGGGGGTCTACAATGAGCAGTTCTTC.

Here the CDR3 reads CASSLGLAGADEQFF. As DNA, the CDR3 is TGCGCCAGCAGCCTTGGCCTAGCGGGGGCTGATGAGCAGTTCTTC. The chain is built from TRBV5-1 and TRBJ2-1; 10 positions agree with TRBD2. Germline values: CDR1 SGHRS, CDR2 YFSETQ. This CDR3 has 15 amino acids. J lost 8 bases, V lost 4 bases, and 9 bases had no gene match.

The table lists this clonotype with a few counts. The V call is TRBV2, the J call TRBJ2-1; 7 positions agree with TRBD2. CDR3 length: 13 amino acids. Germline V gives CDR1 SNHLY, CDR2 FYNNEI. Trimming cost V 4 bases and J 6 bases; bases outside gene matches: 3. CDR3 amino acids: CASSGLAANEQFF. DNA of the CDR3: TGTGCCAGCAGTGGTCTAGCGGCCAATGAGCAGTTCTTC. The complete variable domain, with remaining parts taken from reference TRBV2 and TRBJ2-1, reads EPEVTQTPSHQVTQMGQEVILRCVPISNHLYFYWYRQILGQKVEFLVSFYNNEISEKSEIFDDQFSVERPDGSNFTLKIRSTKLEDSAMYFCASSGLAANEQFFGPGTRLTVL.

This clonotype was counted at least ten times. The chain has TRBV20-1 and TRBJ2-1; TRBD2 might be the D (5 bases). CDR1 is DFQATT, CDR2 SNEGSKA, per germline (reference sequence). V was pared by 0 bases and J by 6 bases, with 12 bases between. The CDR3 has 14 amino acids. This CDR3 is CSAREVAGLNEQFF. The CDR3 nucleotides read TGCAGTGCTAGAGAGGTCGCAGGACTCAATGAGCAGTTCTTC.

As to this clonotype: A much larger clone is a single base away; this may be a read error. The chain uses TRBV3-1 and TRBJ1-2; 8 bases fit TRBD1. Germline V CDR1 and CDR2: LGHDT, YNNKEL (reference sequence). The CDR3 contains 16 residues. The CDR3 DNA reads as TGTGCCAGCAGCCAAGATCTTAGGACAGGGTCCTATGTCTACACCTTC. Its protein product is CASSQDLRTGSYVYTF.

The chain links TRBV18 to TRBJ1-1; D might be TRBD1 (5 bases). The CDR3 consists of 14 residues. CDR1 is KGHSH, CDR2 LQKENI, per germline. The ends were cut back, 3 bases at V and 1 base at J, with 9 bases in the middle. CDR3 nucleotide sequence: TGTGCCAGCTCACCCCGAGGGGAGAACACTGAAGCTTTCTTT. Its translation is CASSPRGENTEAFF. The full variable domain, completed using reference TRBV18 and TRBJ1-1, is NAGVMQNPRHLVRRRGQEARLRCSPMKGHSHVYWYRQLPEEGLKFMVYLQKENIIDESGMPKERFSAEFPKEGPSILRIQQVVRGDSAAYFCASSPRGENTEAFFGQGTRLTVV.

The gene calls are TRBV20-1 and TRBJ2-1, with a tentative D call TRBD2 (6 bases). Trimming took off 0 bases at V and 7 bases at J, with 16 bases between the two ends. Germline CDR1 and CDR2: DFQATT and SNEGSKA (reference sequence). The CDR3 covers 15 residues. The CDR3 sequence is CSARDRAWAGNEQFF. CDR3 sequence (DNA): TGCAGTGCTAGAGATAGGGCGTGGGCGGGGAATGAGCAGTTCTTC.

This clonotype was recorded at least ten times. This chain connects TRBV20-1 to TRBJ2-3; D possibly corresponds to TRBD2 (5 bases). Trimming cost V 3 bases and J 2 bases, with 18 bases left between them. The CDR3 has 16 residues. Germline V gene sequence: CDR1 DFQATT, CDR2 SNEGSKA (reference sequence). CDR3 region: CSARLQEGLHTDTQYF. The CDR3 nucleotides are TGCAGTGCTAGGCTCCAAGAGGGCCTCCACACAGATACGCAGTATTTT.

This clonotype was seen at least ten times. The chain employs TRBV10-3 and TRBJ1-6, with unresolved D. Trimming stripped 7 bases from V and 6 bases from J, with 16 bases between. The CDR3 consists of 15 residues. Per the germline V gene, CDR1 is ENHRY and CDR2 is SYGVKD. The CDR3 bases are TGTGCCATCAAGAGGGAGACACTGGTTAATTCACCCCTCCACTTT. Translating gives CAIKRETLVNSPLHF.

This clonotype was picked up many times. The V and J genes are TRBV20-1 and TRBJ1-2; a weak D match, TRBD1 (5 bases). V was clipped by 2 bases and J by 4 bases, with 11 bases between them. The length of the CDR3 is 13 residues. Germline values: CDR1 DFQATT, CDR2 SNEGSKA (reference sequence). The CDR3 sequence: CSARPRDVYGYTF. DNA of the CDR3: TGCAGTGCTAGACCCCGGGACGTCTATGGCTACACCTTC.

In this sample, this clonotype turned up many times. This chain uses TRBV2 with TRBJ2-7; no clear D. Trimming took off 5 bases at V and 4 bases at J, with 18 bases between the two ends. The CDR3 contains 15 residues. CDR1 and CDR2 (germline): SNHLY, FYNNEI. The CDR3 loop is CASSLSHGVGYEQYF. CDR3 bases: TGTGCCAGCAGTCTATCCCATGGTGTCGGGTACGAGCAGTACTTC.

This clonotype was picked up many times. The rearrangement links TRBV3-1 to TRBJ2-7; D might be TRBD1 (5 bases). Germline lookup yields CDR1 LGHDT and CDR2 YNNKEL (reference sequence). V was shortened by 0 bases and J by 2 bases, with 17 bases between the two germline ends. The CDR3 extends over 17 amino acids. CDR3: CASSQDLWGTGTYEQYF. The CDR3 DNA follows: TGTGCCAGCAGCCAAGATTTGTGGGGCACCGGAACCTACGAGCAGTACTTC.

A word on this clonotype: A read error is likely, as this CDR3 ends without the conserved phenylalanine or tryptophan. The rearrangement links TRBV7-8 to TRBJ2-1; D may be TRBD1 (6 bases). Germline V lookup: CDR1 SGHVS, CDR2 FQNEAQ. V was cut by 8 bases and J by 2 bases, with 13 bases left in between. The CDR3 is made up of 14 amino acids. CDR3 DNA sequence: TGTGCCAGCCAAACCGGGACAACCTACAATGAGCAGTTCTTA. This translates into CASQTGTTYNEQFL.

This clonotype was counted at least ten times. The rearrangement links TRBV19 to TRBJ2-3, with unresolved D. Trimming left V 3 bases short and J 2 bases short, with 9 bases between. The CDR3 is 14 residues long. Per the germline V gene, CDR1 is LNHDA and CDR2 is SQIVND (reference sequence). The chain's CDR3 is CASSMRPITDTQYF. DNA of the CDR3: TGTGCCAGTAGTATGCGGCCGATCACAGATACGCAGTATTTT.

This clonotype was seen only a few times. The chain has TRBV12-3 or TRBV12-4 and TRBJ2-2; no clear D. The length of the CDR3 is 13 residues. The V gene lost 5 bases and the J gene lost 5 bases, with 9 bases spanning the gap. The CDR3 DNA reads as TGTGCCAGCAGTAACTGGGTAACCGGGGAGCTGTTTTTT. It is translated as CASSNWVTGELFF.

The V call is TRBV20-1, the J call TRBJ1-2; D is possibly TRBD1 (5 bases). Germline V gives CDR1 DFQATT, CDR2 SNEGSKA (reference sequence). The ends were cut back, 0 bases at V and 2 bases at J, with 10 bases in the middle. The CDR3 totals 14 residues. The CDR3 DNA follows: TGCAGTGCTAGAGATCCCCGGGGGAACTATGGCTACACCTTC. It codes for CSARDPRGNYGYTF.